A single sample gave rise to the 9 T cell receptor beta chains below, sequenced in a study of T-cell memory formation after mild COVID-19. A single record per CDR3 protein comes from TCRdb applying MiXCR to the 5' RACE reads. Of about 360,000 distinct CDR3 sequences in the sample, roughly 14% are singletons; the top ten hold about 20%. Source material: PBMCs or a T cell subset sorted from them (not recorded which). These receptors came from a man younger than 35 who had mild COVID-19 (a few samples of this study predate the infection). Cell type and time point are not known.

This chain connects TRBV11-2 to TRBJ2-1; D perhaps matches TRBD2 (6 bases). Germline V CDR1 and CDR2: SGHAT, FQNNGV. V lost 4 bases and J lost 7, with 17 bases in between. This CDR3 contains 15 residues. CDR3 amino acids: CASSSPAGKGNEQFF. The CDR3 DNA reads as TGTGCCAGCAGCTCGCCTGCGGGAAAAGGGAATGAGCAGTTCTTC. Full variable domain (outside the CDR3, taken from reference TRBV11-2 and TRBJ2-1): EAGVAQSPRYKIIEKRQSVAFWCNPISGHATLYWYQQILGQGPKLLIQFQNNGVVDDSQLPKDRFSAERLKGVDSTLKIQPAKLEDSAVYLCASSSPAGKGNEQFFGPGTRLTVL.

J is TRBJ2-5 and V is TRBV12-3 or TRBV12-4; D is ambiguous. V shed 1 base and J shed 9 bases, with 12 bases lying between them. There are 13 residues in the CDR3. The CDR3 sequence: CASSLGQQTAQYF. The CDR3 region has the DNA TGTGCCAGCAGTTTAGGCCAGCAAACGGCCCAGTACTTC.

The chain joins TRBV27 to TRBJ1-6; 7 nucleotides match TRBD1. The germline V gene encodes CDR1 MNHEY and CDR2 SMNVEV (reference sequence). This CDR3 is built from 18 residues. Trimming at V came to 9 bases and at J to 0 bases, leaving 14 bases not matched to a gene. CDR3 amino acids: CASRRGPFLDSYNSPLHF. In nucleotides, the CDR3 is TGTGCCAGTAGGAGGGGGCCGTTTTTAGACTCCTATAATTCACCCCTCCACTTT.

V usage is TRBV12-3 or TRBV12-4 and J usage is TRBJ2-1, with unresolved D. With 9 bases removed from V and 5 bases from J, the gap between germline ends came to 29 bases. This CDR3 is built from 18 residues. CDR3 amino acids: CASTLRSLGSGPHNEQFF. Here the CDR3 DNA reads TGTGCCAGTACGTTACGCAGTTTAGGATCGGGCCCCCACAATGAGCAGTTCTTC.

In this sample, this clonotype turned up a few times. This chain links TRBV7-8 with TRBJ2-7; 7 nucleotides agree with TRBD1. The length of the CDR3 is 14 residues. V was pared by 5 bases and J by 2 bases, with 6 bases of the junction left unmatched. CDR1 and CDR2 (germline): SGHVS, FQNEAQ. This CDR3 reads CASSGDSRAYEQYF. DNA of the CDR3: TGTGCCAGCAGCGGGGACAGTAGGGCCTACGAGCAGTACTTC.

On this clonotype itself: A junction boundary mismatches the germline segment, possibly from a read error. The chain has TRBV12-3 or TRBV12-4 and TRBJ2-4, with D perhaps assigned TRBD1 or TRBD2 (7 bases each). The CDR3 sequence is 15 residues long. The CDR3 DNA reads as TGTGACAGCAGTCACCGCAGGGGGGGCAGAAACATTCAGTACTTC. This codes for CDSSHRRGGRNIQYF.

This clonotype was seen only a few times. The chain joins TRBV7-8 to TRBJ2-2; the D gene could be TRBD1 or TRBD2 (6 bases each). The CDR3 sequence is 14 residues long. Germline CDR1 reads SGHVS; CDR2 reads FQNEAQ. Trimming shortened V by 4 bases and J by 6 bases, and 12 bases separated the two germline ends. CDR3 bases: TGTGCCAGCAGCTCGGACAGACTAGCCGGGGAGCTGTTTTTT. It codes for CASSSDRLAGELFF.

The chain carries TRBV7-3 and TRBJ2-1; TRBD1 matches at 11 bases. The CDR3 length is 14 residues. V shed 3 bases and J 8 bases; nucleotides not matched to a gene: 3. Germline CDR1 SGHTA, CDR2 FQGTGA. CDR3 region: CASSFGQGADEQFF. Written as DNA, the CDR3 is TGTGCCAGCAGCTTCGGACAGGGGGCTGATGAGCAGTTCTTC.

The V call is TRBV5-1, the J call TRBJ2-1; D remains unclear. CDR3 length equals 13 residues. The V and J ends lost 0 bases and 6 bases respectively, with 7 bases between them. Looked up from germline, CDR1 is SGHRS and CDR2 is YFSETQ. CDR3 amino acids: CASSLADSNEQFF. CDR3 DNA sequence: TGCGCCAGCAGCTTGGCCGATAGCAATGAGCAGTTCTTC.